These T cell receptor beta chains were read from a single sample in a study of T cells after yellow fever vaccination. TCRdb called the 5' RACE reads again in MiXCR, with one record for every CDR3 protein. Found here are 610,000 or so distinct CDR3 sequences, over 9% of them singletons; the top ten hold about 16%. The source material was PBMCs, sampled on the day of the yellow fever booster vaccination. The source of these receptors is a man under 40 who received the YFV17D yellow fever vaccine. Each CDR3 is given with its conserved first and last residue. A D gene is named only where the DNA matches it firmly. Size is stated for part of the rows, as once, few or many counts, or as a class when the clone is expanded.

V gene	clone size	J gene	D gene	CDR3 protein	CDR3 DNA
TRBV20-1	few	TRBJ2-7	TRBD1	CSASKGQGAYEQYF	TGCAGTGCTAGCAAAGGACAGGGGGCCTACGAGCAGTACTTC
TRBV20-1	many	TRBJ1-1	NA	CSARDSGRGGAEAFF	TGCAGTGCTAGAGATTCCGGGCGGGGAGGAGCTGAAGCTTTCTTT
TRBV28	NA	TRBJ2-4	NA	CASSPGQGGNIQYF	TGTGCCAGCAGCCCAGGCCAGGGGGGGAACATTCAGTACTTC
TRBV7-3	few	TRBJ2-1	TRBD2	CASSSGLVPNEQFF	TGTGCCAGCAGCTCGGGACTAGTACCCAATGAGCAGTTCTTC
TRBV5-1	NA	TRBJ2-5	TRBD2	CASSKGTSGSRETQYF	TGCGCCAGCAGCAAAGGGACTAGCGGGAGTCGTGAGACCCAGTACTTC
TRBV19	few	TRBJ2-2	NA	CASSPPDLDLTGELFF	TGTGCCAGTAGTCCCCCCGACTTGGACCTCACCGGGGAGCTGTTTTTT
TRBV20-1	few	TRBJ1-3	NA	CSARRAQIGNTIYF	TGCAGTGCTAGGAGGGCCCAGATTGGAAACACCATATATTTT
TRBV19	NA	TRBJ2-1	TRBD1	CASSIDQGQGAWRNEQFF	TGTGCCAGTAGTATAGATCAGGGACAGGGGGCTTGGCGGAATGAGCAGTTCTTC
TRBV6-5	many	TRBJ2-5	NA	CASSYSIAVATTQYF	TGTGCCAGCAGTTACTCGATTGCAGTGGCTACGACCCAGTACTTC
TRBV5-1	many	TRBJ2-3	TRBD2	CASSERTSGRTDTQYF	TGCGCCAGCAGCGAAAGGACTAGCGGGAGAACAGATACGCAGTATTTT
TRBV20-1	few	TRBJ1-5	NA	CSASRGRTDQPQHF	TGCAGTGCTAGTCGAGGACGGACGGATCAGCCCCAGCATTTT